This T cell receptor beta chain was sequenced for a study of blood T cell repertoires in COVID-19. Study-level information: Sources were T cells, B-cell-depleted T cells, or PBMCs; the material itself was cDNA or gDNA.

Original handling: Nucleated cell counts were estimated from reference gene primer amplification. TCRdb keeps only in-frame clones here, not all; method: immunoSEQ multiplex PCR. V and J calls plus clone size are reproduced from that table; the DNA served to infer D and trimming. The repertoire holds some 33,000 clones, with around 84% as singletons. The CDR3 covers 14 residues. The germline V gene encodes CDR1 SGHTA and CDR2 FQGNSA. V lost 4 bases and J lost 11, with 15 bases in between. V is TRBV7-2 and J is TRBJ1-6, with unresolved D. The sequencing sample was made of peripheral blood. The clonotype originates from a human donor in a cohort sampled during active COVID-19. For the CDR3, the DNA is TGTGCCAGCAGCTCCGACATTGGGCGACCACCCCTCCACTTT. Translating it yields CASSSDIGRPPLHF.